These 14 T cell receptor beta chains were sequenced from one sample in a study of cytomegalovirus exposure and HLA in healthy donors. A multiplex PCR was run with 60 Vbeta primers and 13 Jbeta primers. Profiled with immunoSEQ multiplex PCR; TCRdb holds only in-frame clones, not every one. The sample has approximately 180,000 clones, about 73% seen once. The sequencing sample was made of PBMCs. The source of these receptors is a woman in her fifties or sixties in good health and CMV-seropositive.

The chain couples TRBV11-1 to TRBJ2-1; 7 bases are a match to TRBD1. Germline assignment: CDR1 SGHAT and CDR2 FQDESV (reference sequence). CDR3 length: 15 amino acids. V gave up 5 bases and J gave up 4 bases; unmatched junction bases: 8. The chain's CDR3 is CASSRVKGAYNEQFF. The CDR3 DNA reads as TGTGCCAGCAGCCGTGTGAAGGGGGCTTACAATGAGCAGTTCTTC. The variable domain in full, with the rest retrieved from reference TRBV11-1 and TRBJ2-1, is EAEVAQSPRYKITEKSQAVAFWCDPISGHATLYWYRQILGQGPELLVQFQDESVVDDSQLPKDRFSAERLKGVDSTLKIQPAELGDSAMYLCASSRVKGAYNEQFFGPGTRLTVL.

CDR3 in amino acids: CASTTGQGVTYSNQPQHF. The CDR3 coding sequence is TGTGCCAGCACCACCGGACAGGGGGTGACCTATAGCAATCAGCCCCAGCATTTT. The chain has TRBV11-3 and TRBJ1-5, with 10 bases identical to TRBD1. Germline loops: CDR1 SGHNT, CDR2 YENEEA. V was clipped by 7 bases and J by 0 bases; unmatched bases: 12. This CDR3 is built from 18 residues.

V gene TRBV2 combines with J gene TRBJ2-3; 7 bases fit TRBD2. The germline gives CDR1 SNHLY, CDR2 FYNNEI. Trimming took 6 bases from V and 7 from J; bases not matched to a gene: 7. The length of the CDR3 is 13 residues. CDR3 protein: CASRGGKRNTQYF. The CDR3 DNA reads as TGTGCCAGCAGGGGGGGGAAGAGAAATACGCAGTATTTT.

This clone was seen more than once but under ten times. The gene calls are TRBV6-5 and TRBJ2-1; TRBD2 might be the D (7 bases). V was cut by 3 bases and J by 1 base, with 13 bases left in between. The CDR3 spans 16 residues. Germline assignment: CDR1 MNHEY and CDR2 SVGAGI. The CDR3: CASSYLGGGSYNEQFF. Written as DNA, the CDR3 is TGTGCCAGCAGTTATTTAGGGGGGGGGTCCTACAATGAGCAGTTCTTC.

This clone is a singleton in its sample. The chain uses TRBV30 and TRBJ2-1, with 8 nucleotides matching TRBD2. CDR3 length: 15 residues. Trimming took 2 bases from V and 3 from J; bases not matched to a gene: 6. CDR1 and CDR2 (germline): GTSNPN, SVGIG (reference sequence). CDR3 sequence reads: CAWSPLGGVYNEQFF. CDR3 nucleotides: TGTGCCTGGAGTCCCCTCGGGGGGGTCTACAATGAGCAGTTCTTC.

The chain combines TRBV19 with TRBJ2-2, with D perhaps matching TRBD1 (5 bases). The CDR3 contains 19 residues. The ends were cut back, 1 base at V and 0 bases at J, with 18 bases in the middle. The germline CDR1 and CDR2 sequences are LNHDA and SQIVND (reference sequence). CDR3 residues: CASSIALGRAGPNTGELFF. CDR3 coding DNA: TGTGCCAGTAGTATAGCATTGGGGCGAGCAGGTCCGAACACCGGGGAGCTGTTTTTT.

This clone came up once. This chain uses TRBV6-5 with TRBJ1-1; D is ambiguous. The CDR3 contains 15 residues. Germline CDR1 is MNHEY and CDR2 is SVGAGI. V lost 0 bases and J lost 3, with 11 bases in between. Written as DNA, the CDR3 is TGTGCCAGCAGTTACTCGATGTGGGGAGACACTGAAGCTTTCTTT. Amino acids: CASSYSMWGDTEAFF.

V gene TRBV19 combines with J gene TRBJ1-2; 7 positions match TRBD1. Losses at the gene ends were 5 bases for V and 2 bases for J; bases not matched to a gene: 11. The CDR3 consists of 16 residues. Germline V CDR1 and CDR2: LNHDA, SQIVND (reference sequence). CDR3 sequence reads: CASSFQRQGLNYGYTF. The CDR3 nucleotides are TGTGCCAGTAGTTTCCAAAGACAGGGACTGAACTATGGCTACACCTTC.

The gene calls are TRBV2 and TRBJ2-5; 15 nucleotides agree with TRBD2. The closer fit of TRBJ2-7 to the DNA end suggests the J call may be wrong. The germline CDR1 and CDR2 sequences are SNHLY and FYNNEI. This CDR3 has 14 residues. The CDR3 here is CASSTGLAGGEQYF. The CDR3 DNA is TGTGCCAGCAGTACGGGACTAGCGGGGGGCGAGCAGTACTTC.

This clone was observed a few times. The chain combines TRBV27 with TRBJ1-1; D gene ambiguous. V was trimmed by 0 bases and J by 2 bases, leaving 10 bases between them. Germline V CDR1 and CDR2: MNHEY, SMNVEV (reference sequence). The CDR3 loop spans 15 amino acids. CDR3: CASSLSASQNTEAFF. The CDR3 DNA sequence: TGTGCCAGCAGTTTATCCGCTAGTCAAAACACTGAAGCTTTCTTT.

This clone has just one count. The V gene is TRBV6-5, the J gene TRBJ1-6, with D tentatively TRBD1 (6 bases). CDR3 size: 16 residues. Trimming took 2 bases from V and 5 from J, leaving 13 bases between them. Germline lookup yields CDR1 MNHEY and CDR2 SVGAGI. DNA for the CDR3: TGTGCCAGCAGTTACAGGCAAGGGGGTAATAATTCACCCCTCCACTTT. As protein: CASSYRQGGNNSPLHF.

In this sample, this clone turned up a few times. The rearrangement joins TRBV6-1 to TRBJ2-7, with D perhaps matching TRBD2 (6 bases). The ends were cut back, 4 bases at V and 4 bases at J, with 14 bases in the middle. The CDR3 consists of 14 residues. Germline CDR1 reads MNHNS; CDR2 reads SASEGT. This CDR3 reads CASSVGGNPYEQYF. The CDR3 bases are TGTGCCAGCAGTGTAGGAGGGAACCCTTACGAGCAGTACTTC.

V gene TRBV2 combines with J gene TRBJ2-3; D might be TRBD2 (6 bases). Germline CDR1 is SNHLY and CDR2 is FYNNEI. This CDR3 comprises 16 residues. V gave up 4 bases and J gave up 2 bases, with 16 bases separating them. This CDR3 reads CASSGGSGLSTDTQYF. The CDR3 DNA reads as TGTGCCAGCAGTGGGGGTAGCGGCTTATCCACAGATACGCAGTATTTT.

This clone was picked up one time. This chain joins TRBV5-1 and TRBJ2-3; D is ambiguous. The CDR3 spans 14 residues. Germline V gives CDR1 SGHRS, CDR2 YFSETQ. V lost 0 bases, J lost 2 bases, and 7 bases lay in between. Here the CDR3 reads CASSLAPLTDTQYF. The CDR3, as DNA: TGCGCCAGCAGCTTGGCCCCCCTCACAGATACGCAGTATTTT.